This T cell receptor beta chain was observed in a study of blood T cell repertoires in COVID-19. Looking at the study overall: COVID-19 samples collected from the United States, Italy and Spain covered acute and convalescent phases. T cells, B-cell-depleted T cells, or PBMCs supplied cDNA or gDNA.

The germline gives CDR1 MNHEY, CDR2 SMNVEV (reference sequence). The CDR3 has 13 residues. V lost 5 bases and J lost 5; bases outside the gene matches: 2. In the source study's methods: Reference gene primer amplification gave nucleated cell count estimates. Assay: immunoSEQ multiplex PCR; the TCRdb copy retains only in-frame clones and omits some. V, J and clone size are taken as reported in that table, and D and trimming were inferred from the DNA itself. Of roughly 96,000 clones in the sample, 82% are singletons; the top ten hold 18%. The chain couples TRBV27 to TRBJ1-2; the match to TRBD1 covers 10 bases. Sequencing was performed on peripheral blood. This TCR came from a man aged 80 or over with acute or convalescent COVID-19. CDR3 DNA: TGTGCCAGCAGTCTGGGACAGGGGTATGGCTACACCTTC. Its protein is CASSLGQGYGYTF.